These 31 T cell receptor beta chains share one sample of origin, sequenced in a study of shared clonotypes between healthy human individuals. TCRdb's copy holds only in-frame clones and misses some; the assay was immunoSEQ multiplex PCR. The sample consists of around 2,100,000 clones, less than 95% of them appearing once. CD45RO-negative cells were positively selected for CCR7, leaving out terminally differentiated effector memory CD45RA+ cells. Sequencing was performed on naive CD8+ T cells sorted from blood. The receptors derive from a man younger than 30 in good health.

The V call is TRBV12-5, the J call TRBJ2-2; no reliable D call. Germline CDR1 is LGHNT and CDR2 is FRNRAP. V lost 7 bases and J lost 6, with 3 bases in between. The CDR3 extends over 10 amino acids. CDR3 sequence reads: CASESGELFF. Here the CDR3 DNA reads TGTGCTAGTGAATCCGGGGAGCTGTTTTTT. Supplemented by reference TRBV12-5 and TRBJ2-2, the full variable domain reads DARVTQTPRHKVTEMGQEVTMRCQPILGHNTVFWYRQTMMQGLELLAYFRNRAPLDDSGMPKDRFSAEMPDATLATLKIQPSEPRDSAVYFCASESGELFFGEGSRLTVL.

J is TRBJ2-7 and V is TRBV29-1; tentative D call: TRBD1 (5 bases). CDR1 is SQVTM, CDR2 ANQGSEA, per germline. The CDR3 contains 15 residues. Between the trimmed V and J ends, which lost 0 bases and 2 bases, there was a span of 14 bases. The CDR3 is CSVEDWSGKTYEQYF. CDR3 nucleotides: TGCAGCGTTGAAGATTGGTCAGGGAAGACCTACGAGCAGTACTTC.

The CDR3 region has the DNA TGTGCCAGCAGTTACCAGGGGGGGTTGGAGACCCAGTACTTC. Encoded protein: CASSYQGGLETQYF. The genes are TRBV6-5 and TRBJ2-5; D possibly uses TRBD1 or TRBD2 (7 bases each). V was shortened by 2 bases and J by 5 bases, with 12 bases between the two germline ends. The germline gives CDR1 MNHEY, CDR2 SVGAGI. The CDR3 has 14 residues.

The rearrangement uses TRBV28 and TRBJ1-4; no firm D call. This CDR3 is 14 amino acids long. Germline CDR1 is MDHEN and CDR2 is SYDVKM. Between the trimmed V and J ends, which lost 11 bases and 8 bases, there was a span of 21 bases. As DNA, the CDR3 is TGTGCCCCCCAAGTGGCAGATTCAGCGGAAAAACTGTTTTTT. Its protein is CAPQVADSAEKLFF.

This clone was seen only once. The chain is built from TRBV27 and TRBJ1-1; TRBD1 matches at 8 bases. CDR1 and CDR2 (germline): MNHEY, SMNVEV (reference sequence). The CDR3 sequence is 16 residues long. V gave up 0 bases and J gave up 1 base; unmatched junction bases: 4. CDR3 nucleotides: TGTGCCAGCAGTTTATCCCTAGGGACAGGGAACACTGAAGCTTTCTTT. Protein: CASSLSLGTGNTEAFF.

This sequence joins TRBV2 and TRBJ2-5; 10 bases line up with TRBD1. Trimming cost V 8 bases and J 2 bases; bases outside gene matches: 8. Germline values: CDR1 SNHLY, CDR2 FYNNEI. The CDR3 has 15 amino acids. The CDR3 region is CASPLGQGPQETQYF. As DNA, the CDR3 is TGTGCCAGCCCCTTGGGACAGGGGCCTCAAGAGACCCAGTACTTC.

This rearrangement joins TRBV9 to TRBJ2-2, with 11 positions matching TRBD2. From germline, CDR1 is SGDLS and CDR2 YYNGEE. With V trimmed by 3 bases and J by 4 bases, 8 bases remained unmatched. The CDR3 contains 17 residues. CDR3 in DNA: TGTGCCAGCAGCGCGTACCCCGGACTAGCGGGCACCGGGGAGCTGTTTTTT. Protein product: CASSAYPGLAGTGELFF.

This chain connects TRBV19 to TRBJ2-3; 9 bases are shared with TRBD2. There are 14 residues in the CDR3. V shed 3 bases, J shed 5 bases, and the junction held 3 bases outside the gene matches. Germline assignment: CDR1 LNHDA and CDR2 SQIVND (reference sequence). The CDR3 nucleotides read TGTGCCAGTAGTATGGCGGGAGGGGGAGATACGCAGTATTTT. Translation gives CASSMAGGGDTQYF.

The chain couples TRBV9 to TRBJ2-1; TRBD2 agrees at 12 bases. This CDR3 comprises 16 residues. Germline assignment: CDR1 SGDLS and CDR2 YYNGEE. J was trimmed by 2 bases and V by 4 bases; bases with no gene match: 4. The CDR3 sequence: CASSLGLAGTYNEQFF. DNA for the CDR3: TGTGCCAGCAGCCTAGGACTAGCGGGAACCTACAATGAGCAGTTCTTC.

This clone was picked up a small number of times. The chain recombines TRBV11-2 with TRBJ2-7; D gene ambiguous. This CDR3 comprises 12 residues. Germline CDR1 SGHAT, CDR2 FQNNGV. The ends were cut back, 0 bases at V and 1 base at J, with 1 base in the middle. The CDR3 bases are TGTGCCAGCAGCTTAGAATCCTACGAGCAGTACTTC. It encodes CASSLESYEQYF.

V and J are TRBV28 and TRBJ1-5; unclear D gene. This CDR3 spans 14 amino acids. Trimming removed 2 bases at V and 5 bases at J, with 10 bases between. In germline, CDR1 is MDHEN, CDR2 SYDVKM. The CDR3 spells CASSLGPSDQPQHF. The CDR3 DNA is TGTGCCAGCAGTTTAGGACCCTCGGATCAGCCCCAGCATTTT.

The rearrangement uses TRBV11-2 and TRBJ2-3; D not resolved. V was pared by 8 bases and J by 4 bases, with 19 bases between. This CDR3 has 15 amino acids. The germline CDR1 and CDR2 sequences are SGHAT and FQNNGV. This CDR3 is CASPFSRQKSDTQYF. Written as DNA, the CDR3 is TGTGCCAGCCCTTTTAGCCGGCAAAAGTCAGATACGCAGTATTTT.

With regard to this clone: A much larger clone lies a single base off, so this may be a read error. The sample has other DNA sequences that encode this CDR3 too. The V and J genes are TRBV5-6 and TRBJ1-1; no clear D gene. Germline V gene data show CDR1 as SGHDT and CDR2 as YYEEEE. The CDR3 covers 12 residues. Trimming removed 4 bases from V and 1 base from J, with 5 bases in between. The chain's CDR3 is CASSQGNTEAFF. CDR3 DNA sequence: TGTGCCAGCAGCCAAGGGAACACTGAAGCTTTCTTT.

The rearrangement links TRBV5-4 to TRBJ2-7; the D gene is possibly TRBD1 (6 bases). The CDR3 has 14 residues. Germline CDR1 SGHNT, CDR2 YYREEE (reference sequence). V dropped 0 bases and J dropped 2 bases, with 9 bases sitting between them. This CDR3 reads CASSLGGQTYEQYF. The CDR3 coding sequence is TGTGCCAGCAGCTTGGGTGGACAGACCTACGAGCAGTACTTC.

This clone was seen once. This rearrangement joins TRBV15 to TRBJ2-7; TRBD2 might be the D (5 bases). Germline V gene lookup returns CDR1 LNHNV and CDR2 YYDKDF (reference sequence). The CDR3 contains 14 residues. Trimming stripped 1 base from V and 1 base from J, with 8 bases between. CDR3 DNA sequence: TGTGCCACCAGCAGAGTTAGCGAGTCCTACGAGCAGTACTTC. Its protein product is CATSRVSESYEQYF.

The chain has TRBV6-5 and TRBJ1-1; 8 bases are a match to TRBD1. The CDR3 extends over 15 amino acids. The germline gives CDR1 MNHEY, CDR2 SVGAGI. J lost 1 base, V lost 4 bases, and 5 bases had no gene match. CDR3 in amino acids: CASSLLGTGNTEAFF. CDR3 coding DNA: TGTGCCAGCAGTTTACTAGGGACAGGGAACACTGAAGCTTTCTTT.

The genes are TRBV5-4 and TRBJ2-2; D is ambiguous. CDR3 length: 13 residues. V was shortened by 3 bases and J by 6 bases, with 9 bases between the two germline ends. Germline V gene data show CDR1 as SGHNT and CDR2 as YYREEE (reference sequence). The CDR3 DNA sequence: TGTGCCAGCAGCTACGCTATCCCCGGGGAGCTGTTTTTT. Its translation is CASSYAIPGELFF.

The chain joins TRBV11-3 to TRBJ2-2; D uncertain. CDR3 length: 12 residues. Per the germline V gene, CDR1 is SGHNT and CDR2 is YENEEA. The ends were cut back, 5 bases at V and 3 bases at J, with 4 bases in the middle. CDR3 nucleotides: TGTGCCAGCAGCGACTACACCGGGGAGCTGTTTTTT. Its protein product is CASSDYTGELFF.

For this clone: Other DNA sequences in this sample translate to the same CDR3. This chain links TRBV7-9 with TRBJ2-2, with 10 bases identical to TRBD2. The length of the CDR3 is 16 residues. Per germline, CDR1 SEHNR and CDR2 FQNEAQ (reference sequence). Unmatched junction bases numbered 2, after V lost 1 base and J lost 3 bases. Written as DNA, the CDR3 is TGTGCCAGCAGCTTAGGTCTAGCGGGGGACACCGGGGAGCTGTTTTTT. Translating it yields CASSLGLAGDTGELFF.

Points on this clone: Different DNA sequences within this sample yield the same CDR3. The J gene is TRBJ2-7, the V gene TRBV30; TRBD1 aligns across 9 bases. CDR1 and CDR2 (germline): GTSNPN, SVGIG (reference sequence). This CDR3 spans 14 amino acids. The junction had 4 bases not matched to a gene; V was cut back by 3 bases and J by 1 base. CDR3 sequence: CAWSLGQGSYEQYF. CDR3 DNA: TGTGCCTGGAGCCTAGGACAGGGGTCCTACGAGCAGTACTTC.

The chain uses TRBV6-6 and TRBJ2-5, with 11 positions matching TRBD2. The trim removed 0 bases at V and 5 bases at J, leaving 5 bases unmatched. The germline gives CDR1 MNHNY, CDR2 SVGAGI (reference sequence). The CDR3 spans 16 residues. CDR3 residues: CASSYSPSGGLETQYF. The CDR3 DNA reads TGTGCCAGCAGTTACTCGCCTAGCGGGGGGCTGGAGACCCAGTACTTC.

V gene TRBV21-1 combines with J gene TRBJ1-1. TRBV21-1 is described as a pseudogene. The CDR3 consists of 15 residues. The CDR3 sequence: CASSKPGVRGAEAFF. The CDR3 DNA is TGTGCCAGCAGCAAACCGGGGGTCCGAGGCGCTGAAGCTTTCTTT.

The V and J genes are TRBV7-8 and TRBJ2-7; either TRBD1 or TRBD2 may supply D (6 bases each). The germline CDR1 and CDR2 sequences are SGHVS and FQNEAQ. V lost 7 bases, J lost 2 bases, and 18 bases lay in between. The CDR3 has 15 residues. The CDR3 here is CASTKSGGPTYEQYF. The CDR3 nucleotides read TGTGCCAGCACTAAATCCGGGGGCCCTACCTACGAGCAGTACTTC.

A remark on this clone: Other nucleotide sequences in the sample specify the same CDR3. This chain connects TRBV9 to TRBJ2-7; D ambiguous. V shed 0 bases and J shed 1 base, with 8 bases lying between them. Germline CDR1 is SGDLS and CDR2 is YYNGEE. This CDR3 has 14 amino acids. CDR3 amino acids: CASSVEAASYEQYF. CDR3 sequence (DNA): TGTGCCAGCAGCGTAGAGGCAGCATCCTACGAGCAGTACTTC. Full variable domain (missing parts from reference TRBV9 and TRBJ2-7): DSGVTQTPKHLITATGQRVTLRCSPRSGDLSVYWYQQSLDQGLQFLIQYYNGEERAKGNILERFSAQQFPDLHSELNLSSLELGDSALYFCASSVEAASYEQYFGPGTRLTVT.

This chain joins TRBV11-2 and TRBJ2-3; D is uncertain. Germline lookup yields CDR1 SGHAT and CDR2 FQNNGV. CDR3 length: 16 residues. The V end was cut by 3 bases, the J end by 2 bases, with 15 bases between. CDR3 protein: CASSFGEGYSTDTQYF. CDR3 bases: TGTGCCAGCAGCTTCGGAGAAGGTTATTCCACAGATACGCAGTATTTT. The full variable domain, its missing parts supplied by reference TRBV11-2 and TRBJ2-3, is EAGVAQSPRYKIIEKRQSVAFWCNPISGHATLYWYQQILGQGPKLLIQFQNNGVVDDSQLPKDRFSAERLKGVDSTLKIQPAKLEDSAVYLCASSFGEGYSTDTQYFGPGTRLTVL.

The chain combines TRBV6-5 with TRBJ1-2; D may be TRBD1 (6 bases). Germline values: CDR1 MNHEY, CDR2 SVGAGI. This CDR3 contains 13 residues. Between the trimmed V and J ends, which lost 6 bases and 4 bases, there was a span of 12 bases. CDR3 bases: TGTGCCAGCAGGCAACAGGGCAGCTATGGCTACACCTTC. Amino acids: CASRQQGSYGYTF.

The chain has TRBV15 and TRBJ2-5; 11 positions match TRBD2. V lost 5 bases to trimming and J lost 5 bases; unmatched junction nucleotides: 10. CDR3 length equals 16 residues. CDR1 is LNHNV, CDR2 YYDKDF, per germline (reference sequence). CDR3 DNA sequence: TGTGCCACCAGCGAAGCTAGCGGGGGGACAAAGGAGACCCAGTACTTC. Translation gives CATSEASGGTKETQYF.

The CDR3 loop reads CASSSPLDSNYGYTF. The CDR3 DNA follows: TGTGCCAGTAGTTCCCCACTGGATTCTAACTATGGCTACACCTTC. This chain uses TRBV19 with TRBJ1-2; unclear D gene. CDR1 and CDR2 (germline): LNHDA, SQIVND (reference sequence). V lost 5 bases and J 0 bases, leaving 13 bases between the germline ends. The CDR3 contains 15 residues.

The J gene is TRBJ2-2, the V gene TRBV2, with unresolved D. Between the trimmed V and J ends, which lost 2 bases and 7 bases, there was a span of 5 bases. The CDR3 has 12 residues. Germline CDR1 and CDR2: SNHLY and FYNNEI. The CDR3 nucleotides read TGTGCCAGCAGTGAACGGGTCGGGGAGCTGTTTTTT. It encodes CASSERVGELFF.

DNA for the CDR3: TGTGCCAGCAGCAGAACTAGTTACGACGAGCAGTACTTC. Residues: CASSRTSYDEQYF. The V call is TRBV5-4, the J call TRBJ2-7; TRBD2 is a possible D gene (5 bases). In germline, CDR1 is SGHNT, CDR2 YYREEE (reference sequence). With 4 bases removed from V and 5 bases from J, the gap between germline ends came to 13 bases. The CDR3 has 13 residues.

This chain joins TRBV5-4 and TRBJ2-5; D may match TRBD1 or TRBD2 (5 bases each). The CDR3 consists of 14 residues. Germline CDR1 is SGHNT and CDR2 is YYREEE (reference sequence). Trimming left V 2 bases short and J 6 bases short, with 14 bases between. The chain's CDR3 is CASSFREWDQTQYF. Here the CDR3 DNA reads TGTGCCAGCAGCTTCAGGGAGTGGGACCAGACCCAGTACTTC.